This T cell receptor (beta chain) was sequenced during a study of T cells in Graves' hyperthyroidism and ophthalmopathy. On the study more broadly: Peripheral blood was taken when the disease was first diagnosed, before any treatment began.

Amplification of TCR beta CDR3 regions was performed using RNA transcripts as template. HTBI primers drove first-round RT-PCR of the TCR CDR3. MiXCR was run by TCRdb on the multiplex PCR reads, yielding one entry per CDR3 protein. Of about 710,000 distinct CDR3 sequences in the sample, around 15% were seen once. This clonotype was counted at least ten times. With 3 bases removed from V and 5 bases from J, the gap between germline ends came to 14 bases. This CDR3 has 14 amino acids. The V gene's germline CDR1 is SGHTA and CDR2 FQGNSA. This chain links TRBV7-2 with TRBJ2-7, with D tentatively TRBD2 (6 bases). The clonotype originates from a man aged 18 to 30 with Graves' hyperthyroidism. Source material: blood. As DNA, the CDR3 is TGTGCCAGCAGCTTCGCCCCGGGGGTCGACGAGCAGTACTTC. It yields the protein CASSFAPGVDEQYF.